This T cell receptor (beta chain) stems from a study of identical twins (dated by TCRdb to 2016 to 2018). Regarding the complete study: The study deep-sequenced TCR alpha and beta repertoires from monozygotic twins, unrelated adults of various ages and cord blood to test whether fetal clonotypes persist. To rule out contamination, replicate twin experiments were performed at different times with different library preparation protocols.

The study at large found these results: A weaker excess of twin sharing was found in beta out-of-frame sequences because the signal-to-noise ratio was lowered by fewer shared sequences. In monozygotic twins, recombination models systematically underestimated out-of-frame TCR alpha sharing, but the models matched the sharing seen between unrelated individuals. Because the same donors could not be followed over many years, the conclusions relied on cross-sectional statistical analysis. Fewer insertions were carried by abundant cord blood beta clonotypes; a weaker similar trend was observed in young adult naive repertoires, while no such trend was observed in memory repertoires. Zero-insertion analyses could be partly confounded by invariant T cells such as MAIT and iNKT, although diverse VJ usage argued against such confounding for most clonotypes. Compared with coincidental sharing between unrelated individuals, an excess of low generation-probability sequences was observed among out-of-frame TCR alpha sequences shared between twins.

Receptor libraries were prepared by 5' RACE. These reads were obtained on an Illumina HiSeq 2000. A universal primer binding site was added through template switching, and the final cDNA carried a unique molecular identifier so that TCR cDNA molecules could be counted accurately. Specific primers in the conserved constant-segment region were used to synthesize first-strand cDNA for TCR alpha and beta chains. Each cDNA library was double barcoded, with a SMART-Mk sample barcode plus Illumina barcodes, to control for contamination. Two successive PCR steps introduced TruSeq adapter sequences along with Illumina sample barcodes. The TCR alpha and beta cDNA libraries were sequenced on the Illumina HiSeq platform using custom primers. The study's processing was this. Raw reads were processed with MiGEC to extract unique molecular identifiers, and MiXCR was used to determine CDR3 positions. For each individual, recombination models were inferred using an EM algorithm with the repgenHMM and IGoR tools. The analysis of shared clonotypes was done with the tcR package in R, with sharing normalized by the product of cloneset sizes. To study raw recombination free of thymic and clonal selection effects, out-of-frame nonproductive sequences were analyzed. TCRdb reprocessed the public reads (quality trimming at Q25 with fastp, clone calling with MiXCR) and kept in-frame beta chains. All rows with the same CDR3 protein become a single entry with the most common DNA and genes. TCRdb, rather than the study authors, made the V and J calls. The sample profile shows roughly 1,500,000 distinct CDR3 sequences; roughly a third of them were found once. Of the sample, roughly 0.3% is held by the ten largest clones.

All donors were healthy Caucasians. The CDR3 covers 16 residues, taking in both the cysteine and the phenylalanine. The sequence is cut down to CDR3 DNA, 48 bases in frame from base 1. The germline V gene yields SGHRS for CDR1 and YFSETQ for CDR2. This clonotype was seen a single time. Its binding antigen is unknown. No clone much larger than this one lies a single base away; base qualities are absent. Here the chain combines TRBV5-1 and TRBJ2-1; tentative D gene TRBD2, with 6 bases matching. The J call may be mistaken, given a closer DNA end match to TRBJ2-7. This TCR derives from a newborn girl in good health. Source material: cord blood. The DNA sequence follows: TGCGCCAGCAGGCACGGGGAGGCTAGCTCCTACAATGAGCAGTACTTC. It translates to CASRHGEASSYNEQYF.